Listed below are T cell receptor beta chains from one sample, sequenced in a study of shared clonotypes between healthy human individuals. Assay: immunoSEQ multiplex PCR; the TCRdb copy retains only in-frame clones and omits some. The sample includes roughly 2.2 million clones, 92% seen only once; the top ten take about 0.41%. The sample comprised naive CD4+ T cells from PBMCs. These receptors all stem from a man younger than 30 in good health. Some clones in this sample may be carry-over from other donors' samples. CDR3s include the opening cysteine and the closing phenylalanine or tryptophan. A D gene is named only where the DNA matches it firmly. Size is stated for part of the rows, as once, few or many counts, or as a class when the clone is expanded.

J | size | D | V | CDR3 | DNA
TRBJ2-5 | - | TRBD1 | TRBV18 | CASSLGQGETQYF | TGTGCCAGCTCCCTGGGACAGGGAGAGACCCAGTACTTC
TRBJ2-1 | - | TRBD2 | TRBV27 | CASSLSVRLAGGHNEQFF | TGTGCCAGCAGTTTATCTGTCCGACTAGCGGGAGGCCACAATGAGCAGTTCTTC
TRBJ2-1 | - | - | TRBV12-5 | CASANGTFLIRDEQFF | TGTGCTAGTGCGAACGGGACCTTTCTCATTCGGGATGAGCAGTTCTTC
TRBJ2-7 | - | - | TRBV6-1 | CASTFLGPTYEQYF | TGTGCCAGCACTTTTCTAGGGCCTACCTACGAGCAGTACTTC
TRBJ2-5 | - | - | TRBV5-1 | CASSSGTDYQETQYF | TGCGCCAGCAGCTCCGGGACGGACTACCAAGAGACCCAGTACTTC
TRBJ1-1 | - | - | TRBV5-6 | CASSQGIGFEAFF | TGTGCCAGCAGCCAAGGGATAGGGTTTGAAGCTTTCTTT
TRBJ2-1 | - | TRBD1 | TRBV11-3 | CASSSTTTGLEQFF | TGTGCCAGCAGCTCGACCACGACAGGGCTTGAGCAGTTCTTC
TRBJ2-7 | - | TRBD2 | TRBV19 | CASSISASGGPWYEQYF | TGTGCCAGTAGTATATCAGCTTCGGGGGGGCCATGGTACGAGCAGTACTTC
TRBJ2-7 | - | TRBD2 | TRBV5-4 | CASSFGGGTSGRLVGQYF | TGTGCCAGCAGCTTTGGCGGCGGGACTAGCGGGAGACTCGTTGGGCAGTACTTC
TRBJ1-2 | once | TRBD1 | TRBV27 | CASRGTGVSRGYTF | TGTGCCAGCAGAGGGACAGGGGTATCTCGCGGCTACACCTTC
TRBJ1-4 | - | - | TRBV18 | CASSPPATLGEKLFF | TGTGCCAGCTCACCACCCGCCACCCTGGGAGAAAAACTGTTTTTT
TRBJ1-2 | - | - | TRBV2 | CASSRHYTATGFYGYTF | TGTGCCAGCAGTAGACACTATACGGCGACAGGATTCTATGGCTACACCTTC
TRBJ1-1 | - | - | TRBV10-3 | CAISEVGGAWTEAFF | TGTGCCATCAGTGAAGTTGGGGGGGCCTGGACTGAAGCTTTCTTT
TRBJ2-7 | once | TRBD1 | TRBV7-9 | CASSLDRGAYEQYF | TGTGCCAGCAGCCTCGACAGGGGGGCCTACGAGCAGTACTTC
TRBJ1-1 | once | - | TRBV6-5 | CATQAGSTEAFF | TGTGCCACCCAAGCCGGTAGCACTGAAGCTTTCTTT
TRBJ1-2 | - | - | TRBV7-9 | CASSLEQGSGYTF | TGTGCCAGCAGCTTAGAACAGGGTAGTGGCTACACCTTC